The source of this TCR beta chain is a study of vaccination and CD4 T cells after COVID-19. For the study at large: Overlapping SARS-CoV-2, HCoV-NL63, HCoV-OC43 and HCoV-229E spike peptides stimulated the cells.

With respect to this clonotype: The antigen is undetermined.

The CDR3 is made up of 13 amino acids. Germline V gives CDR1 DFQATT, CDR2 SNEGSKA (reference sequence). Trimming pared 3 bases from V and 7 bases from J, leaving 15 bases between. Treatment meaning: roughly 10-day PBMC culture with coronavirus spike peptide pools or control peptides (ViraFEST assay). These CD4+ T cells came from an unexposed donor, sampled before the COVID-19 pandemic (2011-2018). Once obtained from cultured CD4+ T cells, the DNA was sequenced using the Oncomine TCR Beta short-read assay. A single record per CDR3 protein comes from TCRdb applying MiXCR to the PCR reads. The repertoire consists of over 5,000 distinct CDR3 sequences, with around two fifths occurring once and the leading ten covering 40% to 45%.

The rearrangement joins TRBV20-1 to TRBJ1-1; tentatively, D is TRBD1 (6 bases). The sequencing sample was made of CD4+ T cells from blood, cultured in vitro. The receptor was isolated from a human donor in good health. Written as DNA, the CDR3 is TGCAGTGCTAGTCAGGGGATCCCGGTTGAAGCTTTCTTT. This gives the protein CSASQGIPVEAFF.